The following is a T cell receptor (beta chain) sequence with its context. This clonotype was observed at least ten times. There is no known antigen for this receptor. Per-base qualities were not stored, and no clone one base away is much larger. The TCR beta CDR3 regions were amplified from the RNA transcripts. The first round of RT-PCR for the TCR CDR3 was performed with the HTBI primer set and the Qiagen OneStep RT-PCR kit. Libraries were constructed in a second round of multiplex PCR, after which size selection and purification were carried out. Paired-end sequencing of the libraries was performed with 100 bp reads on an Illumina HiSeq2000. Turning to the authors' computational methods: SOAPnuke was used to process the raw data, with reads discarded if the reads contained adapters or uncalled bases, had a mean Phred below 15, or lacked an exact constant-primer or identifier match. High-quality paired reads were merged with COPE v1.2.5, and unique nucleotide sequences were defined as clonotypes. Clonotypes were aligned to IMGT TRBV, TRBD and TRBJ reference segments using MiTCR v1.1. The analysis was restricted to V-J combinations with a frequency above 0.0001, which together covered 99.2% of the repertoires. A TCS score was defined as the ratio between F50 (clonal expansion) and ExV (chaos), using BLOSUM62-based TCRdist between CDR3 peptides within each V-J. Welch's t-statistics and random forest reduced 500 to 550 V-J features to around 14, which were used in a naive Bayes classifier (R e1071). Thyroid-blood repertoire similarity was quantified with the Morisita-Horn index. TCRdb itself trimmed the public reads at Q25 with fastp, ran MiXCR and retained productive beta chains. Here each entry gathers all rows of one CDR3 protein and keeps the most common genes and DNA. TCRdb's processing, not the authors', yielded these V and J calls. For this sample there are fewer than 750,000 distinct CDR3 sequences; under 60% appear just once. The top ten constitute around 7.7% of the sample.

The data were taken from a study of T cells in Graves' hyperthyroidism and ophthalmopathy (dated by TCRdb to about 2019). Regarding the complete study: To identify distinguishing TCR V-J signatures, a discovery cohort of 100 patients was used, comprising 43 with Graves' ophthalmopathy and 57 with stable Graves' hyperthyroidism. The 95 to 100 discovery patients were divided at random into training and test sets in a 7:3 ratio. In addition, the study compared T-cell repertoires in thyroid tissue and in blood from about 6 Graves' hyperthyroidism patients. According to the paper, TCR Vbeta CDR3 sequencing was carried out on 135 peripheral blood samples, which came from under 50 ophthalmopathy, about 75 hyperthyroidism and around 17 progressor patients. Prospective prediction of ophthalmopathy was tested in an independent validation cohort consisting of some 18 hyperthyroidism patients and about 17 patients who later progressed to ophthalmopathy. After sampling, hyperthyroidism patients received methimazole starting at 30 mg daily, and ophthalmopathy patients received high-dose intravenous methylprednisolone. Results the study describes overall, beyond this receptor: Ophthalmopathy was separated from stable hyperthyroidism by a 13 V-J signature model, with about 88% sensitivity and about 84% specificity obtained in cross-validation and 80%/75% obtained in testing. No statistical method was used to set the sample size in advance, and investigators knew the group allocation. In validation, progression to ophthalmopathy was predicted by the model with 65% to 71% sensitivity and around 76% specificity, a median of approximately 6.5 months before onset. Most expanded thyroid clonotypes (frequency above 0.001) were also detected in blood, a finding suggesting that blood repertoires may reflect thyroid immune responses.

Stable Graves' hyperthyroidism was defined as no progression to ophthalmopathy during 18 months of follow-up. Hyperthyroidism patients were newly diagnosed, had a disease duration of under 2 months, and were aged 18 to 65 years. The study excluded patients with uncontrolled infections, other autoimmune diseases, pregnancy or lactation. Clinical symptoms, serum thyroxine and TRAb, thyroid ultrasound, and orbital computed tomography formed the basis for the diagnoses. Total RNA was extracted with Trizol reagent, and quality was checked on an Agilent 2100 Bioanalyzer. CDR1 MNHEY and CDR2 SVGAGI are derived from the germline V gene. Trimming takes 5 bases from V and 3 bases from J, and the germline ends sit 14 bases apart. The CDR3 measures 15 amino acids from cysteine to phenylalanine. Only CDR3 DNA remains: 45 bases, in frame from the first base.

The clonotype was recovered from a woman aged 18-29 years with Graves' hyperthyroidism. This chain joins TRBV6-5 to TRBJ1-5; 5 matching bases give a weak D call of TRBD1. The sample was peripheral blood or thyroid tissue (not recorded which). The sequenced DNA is TGTGCCAGCAGTGACCGGGGGGGTCTCAATCAGCCCCAGCATTTT. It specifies CASSDRGGLNQPQHF.